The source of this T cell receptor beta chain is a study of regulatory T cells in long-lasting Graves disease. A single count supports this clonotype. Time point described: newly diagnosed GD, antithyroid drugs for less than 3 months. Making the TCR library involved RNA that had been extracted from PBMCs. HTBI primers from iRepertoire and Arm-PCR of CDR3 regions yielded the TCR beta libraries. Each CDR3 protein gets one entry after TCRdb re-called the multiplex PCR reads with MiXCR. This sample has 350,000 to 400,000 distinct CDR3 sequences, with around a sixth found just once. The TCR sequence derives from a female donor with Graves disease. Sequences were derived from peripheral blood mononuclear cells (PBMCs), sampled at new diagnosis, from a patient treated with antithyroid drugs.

DNA of the CDR3: TGTGCCAGCAGTGATGACGGGAGGGCGGTATACGAGCAGTACTTC. Encoded protein: CASSDDGRAVYEQYF. The gene calls are TRBV2 and TRBJ2-7, with 8 bases fitting TRBD2. The CDR3 runs to 15 residues. V was pared by 3 bases and J by 4 bases, with 8 bases of the junction left unmatched. Germline V gene sequence: CDR1 SNHLY, CDR2 FYNNEI.